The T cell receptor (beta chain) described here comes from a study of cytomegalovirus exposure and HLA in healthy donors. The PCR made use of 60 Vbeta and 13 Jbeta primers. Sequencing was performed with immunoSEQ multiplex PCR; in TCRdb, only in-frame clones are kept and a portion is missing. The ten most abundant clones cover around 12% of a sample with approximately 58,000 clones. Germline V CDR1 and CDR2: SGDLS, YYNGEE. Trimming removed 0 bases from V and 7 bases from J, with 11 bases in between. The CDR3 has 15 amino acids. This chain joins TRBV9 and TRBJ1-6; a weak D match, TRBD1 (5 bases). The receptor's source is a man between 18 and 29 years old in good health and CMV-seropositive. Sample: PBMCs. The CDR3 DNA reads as TGTGCCAGCAGCGTAGGGAGGGACCAAAATTCACCCCTCCACTTT. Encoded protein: CASSVGRDQNSPLHF.